Given below is one T cell receptor (beta chain) in context. Its antigen is still unknown. It was with 60 Vbeta and 13 Jbeta primers that the PCR ran. Libraries were prepared by immunoSEQ multiplex PCR; TCRdb keeps only in-frame clonotypes and omits some of them. This sample has about 150,000 clones, with 68% found just once. The record originates from a study of cytomegalovirus exposure and HLA in healthy donors. Study-level points and caveats: Reportedly, cytomegalovirus status was diagnosed with high sensitivity and specificity.

V dropped 5 bases and J dropped 0; count of bases not matched to a gene: 9. CDR1 and CDR2 (germline): MDHEN, SYDVKM. The CDR3 runs to 17 residues. The sample was PBMCs. The sequence derives from a man aged 25-40 years in good health and CMV-seropositive. The chain combines TRBV28 with TRBJ1-2, with 10 bases matching TRBD1. The CDR3 DNA is TGTGCCAGCAGTACGACCGGGACAGGGGTTTCTAACTATGGCTACACCTTC. Amino acid sequence: CASSTTGTGVSNYGYTF.